Reported below is one T cell receptor beta chain. The antigen remains undetermined. V shed 2 bases and J shed 10 bases, with 14 bases lying between them. The germline CDR1 and CDR2 sequences are MNHNS and SASEGT. CDR3 size: 13 residues. This record belongs to a study of vaccination and CD4 T cells after COVID-19. Background on the study: Post-vaccine sample collection happened at a median of about 72 days after dose two, ranging 14 to 241.

Treatment defined: approximately nine-day PBMC culture with coronavirus spike peptide pools or control peptides (ViraFEST assay). Sequencing of the DNA from cultured CD4+ T cells was carried out with the Oncomine TCR Beta short-read assay. One entry per CDR3 protein, called by TCRdb with MiXCR from the PCR reads. The data show 10,000 or so distinct CDR3 sequences, 55% seen once. The sequence was obtained from a human donor who had recovered from COVID-19. The rearrangement joins TRBV6-1 to TRBJ1-1; no clear D gene. Sequenced: CD4+ T cells from blood, cultured in vitro. Here the CDR3 reads CASSEQPGIGAFF. The CDR3 region has the DNA TGTGCCAGCAGTGAACAACCCGGGATCGGAGCTTTCTTT.